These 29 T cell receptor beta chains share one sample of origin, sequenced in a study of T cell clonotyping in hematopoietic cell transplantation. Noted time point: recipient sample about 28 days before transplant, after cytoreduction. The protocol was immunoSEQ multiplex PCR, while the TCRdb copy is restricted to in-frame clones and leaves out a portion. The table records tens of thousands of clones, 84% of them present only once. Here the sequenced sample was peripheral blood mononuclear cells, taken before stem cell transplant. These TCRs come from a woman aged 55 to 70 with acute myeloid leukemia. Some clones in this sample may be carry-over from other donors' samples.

The CDR3 DNA sequence: TGTGCCAGCAGTTACTCCAGGCGGGAGGGTAAGCAGTACTTC. It yields the protein CASSYSRREGKQYF. This chain links TRBV6-5 with TRBJ2-7, with 9 bases lining up with TRBD2. The ends lost 0 bases at V and 8 bases at J; junction bases unmatched: 5. Germline assignment: CDR1 MNHEY and CDR2 SVGAGI. CDR3 length: 14 amino acids.

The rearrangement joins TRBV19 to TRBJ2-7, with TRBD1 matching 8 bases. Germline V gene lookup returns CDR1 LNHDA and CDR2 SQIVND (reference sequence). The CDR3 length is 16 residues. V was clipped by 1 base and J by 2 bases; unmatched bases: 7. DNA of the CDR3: TGTGCCAGTAGTATAGGGGGACAGGCTCGAACCTACGAGCAGTACTTC. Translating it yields CASSIGGQARTYEQYF.

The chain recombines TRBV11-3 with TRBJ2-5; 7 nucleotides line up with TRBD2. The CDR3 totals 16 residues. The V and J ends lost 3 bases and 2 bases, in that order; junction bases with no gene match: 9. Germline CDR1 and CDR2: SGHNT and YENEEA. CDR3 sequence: CASSFGSSGYQETQYF. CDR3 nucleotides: TGTGCCAGCAGCTTTGGGTCTAGCGGTTATCAAGAGACCCAGTACTTC.

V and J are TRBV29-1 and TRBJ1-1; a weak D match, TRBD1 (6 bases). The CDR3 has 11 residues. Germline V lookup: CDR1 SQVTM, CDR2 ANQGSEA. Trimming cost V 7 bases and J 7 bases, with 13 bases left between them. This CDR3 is CSERQDIEAFF. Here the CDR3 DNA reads TGCAGCGAGAGACAGGATATTGAAGCTTTCTTT.

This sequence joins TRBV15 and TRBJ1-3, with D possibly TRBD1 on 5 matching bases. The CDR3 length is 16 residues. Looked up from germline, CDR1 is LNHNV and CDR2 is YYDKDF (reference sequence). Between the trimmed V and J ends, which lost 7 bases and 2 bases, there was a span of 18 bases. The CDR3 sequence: CATTAEGWVAGNTIYF. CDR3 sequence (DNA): TGTGCCACCACCGCAGAGGGGTGGGTGGCTGGAAACACCATATATTTT.

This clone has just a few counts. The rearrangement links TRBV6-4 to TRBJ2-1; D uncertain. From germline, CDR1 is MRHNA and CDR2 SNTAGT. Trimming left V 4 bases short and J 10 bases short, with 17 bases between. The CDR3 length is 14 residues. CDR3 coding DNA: TGTGCCAGCAGTGCCAACTTGGCGGCAGGAGAGCAGTTCTTC. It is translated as CASSANLAAGEQFF.

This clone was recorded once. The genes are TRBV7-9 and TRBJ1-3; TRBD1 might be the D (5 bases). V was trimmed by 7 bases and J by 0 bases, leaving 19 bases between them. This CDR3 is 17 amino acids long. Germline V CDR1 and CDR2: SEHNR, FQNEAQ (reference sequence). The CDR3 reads CASTPGSGGFSGNTIYF. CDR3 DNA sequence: TGTGCCAGCACCCCAGGGTCGGGAGGCTTCTCTGGAAACACCATATATTTT.

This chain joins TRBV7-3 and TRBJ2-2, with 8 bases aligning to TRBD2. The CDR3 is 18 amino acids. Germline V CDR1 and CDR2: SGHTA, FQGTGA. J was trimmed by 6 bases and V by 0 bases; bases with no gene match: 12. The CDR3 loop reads CASSLTPNRGGPSGELFF. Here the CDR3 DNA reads TGTGCCAGCAGCTTAACTCCCAACCGGGGGGGCCCCTCCGGGGAGCTGTTTTTT.

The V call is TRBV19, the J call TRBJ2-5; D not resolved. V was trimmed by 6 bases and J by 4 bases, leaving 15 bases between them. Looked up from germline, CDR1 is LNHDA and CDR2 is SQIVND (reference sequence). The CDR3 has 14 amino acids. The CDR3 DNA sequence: TGTGCCAGTAGCTCCTCGGGTGTAGGAGAGACCCAGTACTTC. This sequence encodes CASSSSGVGETQYF.

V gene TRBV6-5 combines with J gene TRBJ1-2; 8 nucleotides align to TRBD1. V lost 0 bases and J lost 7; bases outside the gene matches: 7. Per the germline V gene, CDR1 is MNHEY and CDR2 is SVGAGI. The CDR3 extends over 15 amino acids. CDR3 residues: CASSYSGQGTGGYTF. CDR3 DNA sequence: TGTGCCAGCAGTTACTCCGGACAGGGAACGGGTGGCTACACCTTC.

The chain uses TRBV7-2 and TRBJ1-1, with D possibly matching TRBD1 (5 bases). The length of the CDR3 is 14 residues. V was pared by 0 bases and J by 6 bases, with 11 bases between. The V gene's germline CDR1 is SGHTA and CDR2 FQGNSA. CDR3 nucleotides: TGTGCCAGCAGCTTAGCCCCAAGGACACCTGAAGCTTTCTTT. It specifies CASSLAPRTPEAFF.

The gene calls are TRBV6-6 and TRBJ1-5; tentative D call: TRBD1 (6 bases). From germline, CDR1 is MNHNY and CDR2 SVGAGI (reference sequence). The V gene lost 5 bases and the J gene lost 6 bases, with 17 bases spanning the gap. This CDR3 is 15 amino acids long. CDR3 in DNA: TGTGCCAGCAGTCAAGACACAGGGAGCGGTCAGCCCCAGCATTTT. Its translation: CASSQDTGSGQPQHF.

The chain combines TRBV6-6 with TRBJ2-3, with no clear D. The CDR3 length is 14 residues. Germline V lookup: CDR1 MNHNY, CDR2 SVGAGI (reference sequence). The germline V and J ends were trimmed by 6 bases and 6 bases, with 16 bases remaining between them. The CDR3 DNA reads TGTGCCAGCAGCTATTCTCCAGGCTTGGATACGCAGTATTTT. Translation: CASSYSPGLDTQYF.

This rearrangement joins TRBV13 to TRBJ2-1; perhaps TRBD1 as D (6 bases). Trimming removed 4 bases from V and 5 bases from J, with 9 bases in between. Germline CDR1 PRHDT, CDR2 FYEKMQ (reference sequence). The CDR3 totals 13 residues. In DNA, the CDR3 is TGTGCCAGCAGCTGGGACACAAACAATGAGCAGTTCTTC. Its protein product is CASSWDTNNEQFF.

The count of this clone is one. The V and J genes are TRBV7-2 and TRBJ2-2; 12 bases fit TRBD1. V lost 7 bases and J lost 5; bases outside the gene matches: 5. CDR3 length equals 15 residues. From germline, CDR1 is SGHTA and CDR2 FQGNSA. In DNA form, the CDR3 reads TGTGCCAGCAATAGGGACAGGGGGCGAACCGGGGAGCTGTTTTTT. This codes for CASNRDRGRTGELFF.

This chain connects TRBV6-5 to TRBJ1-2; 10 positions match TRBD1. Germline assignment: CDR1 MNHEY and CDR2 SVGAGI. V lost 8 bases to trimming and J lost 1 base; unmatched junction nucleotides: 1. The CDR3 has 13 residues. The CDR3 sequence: CASRDRGNYGYTF. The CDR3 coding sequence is TGTGCCAGCCGGGACAGGGGTAACTATGGCTACACCTTC.

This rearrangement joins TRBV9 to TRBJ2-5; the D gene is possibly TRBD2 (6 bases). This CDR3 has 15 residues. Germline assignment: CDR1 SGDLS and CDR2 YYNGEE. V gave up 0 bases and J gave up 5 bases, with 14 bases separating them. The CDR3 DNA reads TGTGCCAGCAGCGTAGTAGATGGGGCGGGGGAGACCCAGTACTTC. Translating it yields CASSVVDGAGETQYF. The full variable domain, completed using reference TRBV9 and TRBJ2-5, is DSGVTQTPKHLITATGQRVTLRCSPRSGDLSVYWYQQSLDQGLQFLIQYYNGEERAKGNILERFSAQQFPDLHSELNLSSLELGDSALYFCASSVVDGAGETQYFGPGTRLLVL.

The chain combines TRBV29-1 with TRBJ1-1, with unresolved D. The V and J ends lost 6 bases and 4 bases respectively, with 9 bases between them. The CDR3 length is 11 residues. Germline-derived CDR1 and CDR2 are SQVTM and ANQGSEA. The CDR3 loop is CSVDSGTEAFF. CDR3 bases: TGCAGCGTAGATTCTGGCACTGAAGCTTTCTTT.

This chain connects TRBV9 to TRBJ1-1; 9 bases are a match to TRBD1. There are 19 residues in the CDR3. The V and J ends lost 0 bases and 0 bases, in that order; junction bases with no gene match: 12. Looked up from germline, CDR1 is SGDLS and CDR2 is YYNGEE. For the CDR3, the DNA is TGTGCCAGCAGCGTAGCTCCGACGGGACAGGGAAGACTGAACACTGAAGCTTTCTTT. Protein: CASSVAPTGQGRLNTEAFF. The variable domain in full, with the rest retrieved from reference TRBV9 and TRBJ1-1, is DSGVTQTPKHLITATGQRVTLRCSPRSGDLSVYWYQQSLDQGLQFLIQYYNGEERAKGNILERFSAQQFPDLHSELNLSSLELGDSALYFCASSVAPTGQGRLNTEAFFGQGTRLTVV.

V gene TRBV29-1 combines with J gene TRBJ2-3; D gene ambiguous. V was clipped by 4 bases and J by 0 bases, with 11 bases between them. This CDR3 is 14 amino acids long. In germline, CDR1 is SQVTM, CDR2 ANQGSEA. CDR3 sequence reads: CSVGFGVSTDTQYF. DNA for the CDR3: TGCAGCGTTGGGTTCGGCGTTAGCACAGATACGCAGTATTTT.

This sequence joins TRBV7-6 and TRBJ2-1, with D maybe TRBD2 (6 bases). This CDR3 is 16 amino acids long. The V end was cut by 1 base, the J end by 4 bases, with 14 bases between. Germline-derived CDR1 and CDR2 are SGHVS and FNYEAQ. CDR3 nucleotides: TGTGCCAGCAGCTTAGATTTCGGGAGTGGGTACAATGAGCAGTTCTTC. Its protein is CASSLDFGSGYNEQFF.

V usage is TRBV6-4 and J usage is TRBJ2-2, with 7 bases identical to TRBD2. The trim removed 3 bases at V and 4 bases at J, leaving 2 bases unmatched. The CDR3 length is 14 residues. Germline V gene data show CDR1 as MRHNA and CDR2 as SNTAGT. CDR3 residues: CASSEVAGTGELFF. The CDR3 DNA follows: TGTGCCAGCAGTGAGGTAGCGGGCACCGGGGAGCTGTTTTTT.

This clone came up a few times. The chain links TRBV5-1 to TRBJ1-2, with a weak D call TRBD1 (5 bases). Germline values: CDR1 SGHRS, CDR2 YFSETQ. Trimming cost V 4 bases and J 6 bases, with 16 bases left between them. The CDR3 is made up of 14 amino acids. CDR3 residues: CASSIGAVPNGYTF. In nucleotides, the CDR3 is TGCGCCAGCAGCATCGGGGCCGTTCCGAATGGCTACACCTTC.

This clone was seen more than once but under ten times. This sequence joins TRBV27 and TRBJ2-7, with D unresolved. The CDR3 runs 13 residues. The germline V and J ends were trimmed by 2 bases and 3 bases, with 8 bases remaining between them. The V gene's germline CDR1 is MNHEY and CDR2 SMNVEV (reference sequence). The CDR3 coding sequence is TGTGCCAGCAGTTTAAGCCCAGGCTACGAGCAGTACTTC. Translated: CASSLSPGYEQYF.

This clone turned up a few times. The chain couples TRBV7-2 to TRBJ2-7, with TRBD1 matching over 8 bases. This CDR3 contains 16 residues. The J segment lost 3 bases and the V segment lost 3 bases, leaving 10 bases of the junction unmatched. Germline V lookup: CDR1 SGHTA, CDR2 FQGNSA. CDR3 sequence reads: CASSFSTGVNNYEQYF. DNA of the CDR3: TGTGCCAGCAGCTTTTCGACAGGGGTCAATAACTACGAGCAGTACTTC.

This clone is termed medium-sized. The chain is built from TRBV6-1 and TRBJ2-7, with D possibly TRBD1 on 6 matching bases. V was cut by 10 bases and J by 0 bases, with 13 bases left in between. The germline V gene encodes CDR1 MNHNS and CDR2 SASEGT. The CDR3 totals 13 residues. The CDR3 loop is CAITDRNSYEQYF. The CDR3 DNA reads TGTGCCATTACGGACAGAAACTCCTACGAGCAGTACTTC.

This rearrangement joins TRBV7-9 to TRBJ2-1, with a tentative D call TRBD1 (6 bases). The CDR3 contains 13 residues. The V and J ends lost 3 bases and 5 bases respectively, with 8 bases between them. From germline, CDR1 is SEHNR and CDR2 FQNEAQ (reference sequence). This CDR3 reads CASSLDRNNEQFF. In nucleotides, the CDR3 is TGTGCCAGCAGCTTGGACAGAAACAATGAGCAGTTCTTC.

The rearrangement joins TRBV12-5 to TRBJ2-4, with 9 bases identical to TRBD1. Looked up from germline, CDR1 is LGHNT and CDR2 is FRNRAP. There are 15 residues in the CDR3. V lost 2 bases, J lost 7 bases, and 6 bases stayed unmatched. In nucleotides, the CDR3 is TGTGCTAGTGGTTTGTGGGGGGGGACAGGGAACATTCAGTACTTC. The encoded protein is CASGLWGGTGNIQYF.

This CDR3 is CASSYGRVGEQYF. In DNA form, the CDR3 reads TGTGCCAGCAGTTACGGTAGGGTCGGCGAGCAGTACTTC. V is TRBV6-5 and J is TRBJ2-7; D remains unclear. Germline values: CDR1 MNHEY, CDR2 SVGAGI. The CDR3 has 13 residues. V dropped 2 bases and J dropped 6 bases, with 11 bases sitting between them.